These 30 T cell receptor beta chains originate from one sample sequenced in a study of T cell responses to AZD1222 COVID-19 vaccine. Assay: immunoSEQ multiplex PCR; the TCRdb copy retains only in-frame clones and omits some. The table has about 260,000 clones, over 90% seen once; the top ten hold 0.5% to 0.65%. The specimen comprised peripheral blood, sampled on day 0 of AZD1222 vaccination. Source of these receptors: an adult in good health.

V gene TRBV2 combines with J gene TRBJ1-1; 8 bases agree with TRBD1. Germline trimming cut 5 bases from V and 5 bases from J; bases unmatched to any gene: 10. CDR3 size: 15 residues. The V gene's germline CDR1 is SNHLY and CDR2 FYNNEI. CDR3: CASSPYGQGETEAFF. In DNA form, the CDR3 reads TGTGCCAGCAGTCCCTACGGACAGGGCGAGACTGAAGCTTTCTTT.

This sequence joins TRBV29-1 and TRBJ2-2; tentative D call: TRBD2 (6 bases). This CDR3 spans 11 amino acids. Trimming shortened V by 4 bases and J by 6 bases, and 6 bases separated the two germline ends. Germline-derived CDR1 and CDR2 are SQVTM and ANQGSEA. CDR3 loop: CSVGGAGELFF. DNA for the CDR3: TGCAGCGTTGGGGGGGCCGGGGAGCTGTTTTTT.

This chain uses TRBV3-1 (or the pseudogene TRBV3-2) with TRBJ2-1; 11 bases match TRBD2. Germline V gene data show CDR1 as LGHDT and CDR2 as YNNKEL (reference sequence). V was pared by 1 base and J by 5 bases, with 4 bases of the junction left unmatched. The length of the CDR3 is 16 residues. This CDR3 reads CASSQVAGGPHNEQFF. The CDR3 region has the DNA TGTGCCAGCAGCCAAGTAGCGGGAGGGCCTCACAATGAGCAGTTCTTC.

The CDR3 loop is CASSLRRLSSYNSPLHF. As DNA, the CDR3 is TGTGCCAGCAGCTTACGGCGATTAAGCTCCTATAATTCACCCCTCCACTTT. The V gene is TRBV5-5, the J gene TRBJ1-6, with no clear D. Germline CDR1 reads SGHKS; CDR2 reads YYEKEE (reference sequence). The CDR3 sequence is 17 residues long. Trimming pared 2 bases from V and 0 bases from J, leaving 12 bases between.

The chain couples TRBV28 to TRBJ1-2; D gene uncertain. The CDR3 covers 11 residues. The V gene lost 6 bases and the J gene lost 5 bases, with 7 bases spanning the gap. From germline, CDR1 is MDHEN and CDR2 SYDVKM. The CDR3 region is CASRGEYGYTF. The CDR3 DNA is TGTGCCAGCAGAGGAGAATATGGCTACACCTTC.

DNA for the CDR3: TGTGCCAGCAGCTTGGAGGGACCCTCGGACACTGAAGCTTTCTTT. This gives the protein CASSLEGPSDTEAFF. J is TRBJ1-1 and V is TRBV5-5, with D maybe TRBD1 (5 bases). Per germline, CDR1 SGHKS and CDR2 YYEKEE (reference sequence). Trimming removed 0 bases at V and 3 bases at J, with 12 bases between. The CDR3 contains 15 residues.

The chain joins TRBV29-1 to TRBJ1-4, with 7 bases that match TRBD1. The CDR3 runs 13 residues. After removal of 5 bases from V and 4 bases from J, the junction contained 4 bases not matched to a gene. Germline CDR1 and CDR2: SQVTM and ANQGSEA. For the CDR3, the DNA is TGCAGCGTTAGGGGACAGCTTAATGAAAAACTGTTTTTT. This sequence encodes CSVRGQLNEKLFF.

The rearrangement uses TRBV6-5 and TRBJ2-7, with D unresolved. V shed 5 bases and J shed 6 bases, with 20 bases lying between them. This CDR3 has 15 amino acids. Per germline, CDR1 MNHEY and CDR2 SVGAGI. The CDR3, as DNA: TGTGCCAGCAGTCCCTGGAATGGGCGCGTCACCGAGCAGTACTTC. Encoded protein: CASSPWNGRVTEQYF.

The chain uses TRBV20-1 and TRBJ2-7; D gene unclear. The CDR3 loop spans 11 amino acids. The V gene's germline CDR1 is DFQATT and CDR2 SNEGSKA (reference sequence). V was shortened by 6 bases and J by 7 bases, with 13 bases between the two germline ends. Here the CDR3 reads CSALRVGEQYF. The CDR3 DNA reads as TGCAGTGCCCTCCGGGTCGGGGAGCAGTACTTC.

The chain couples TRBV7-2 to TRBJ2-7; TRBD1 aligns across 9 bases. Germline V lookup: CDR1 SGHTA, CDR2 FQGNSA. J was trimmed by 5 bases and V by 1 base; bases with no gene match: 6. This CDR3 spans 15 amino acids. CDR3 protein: CASSLDRGRENEQYF. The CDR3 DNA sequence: TGTGCCAGCAGCTTAGACAGGGGGCGGGAGAACGAGCAGTACTTC.

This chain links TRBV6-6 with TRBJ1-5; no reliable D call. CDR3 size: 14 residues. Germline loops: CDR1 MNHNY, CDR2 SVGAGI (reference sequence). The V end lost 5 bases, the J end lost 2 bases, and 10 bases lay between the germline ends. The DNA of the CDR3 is TGTGCCAGCAGTCCCCGGGAGGGCAATCAGCCCCAGCATTTT. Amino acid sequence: CASSPREGNQPQHF.

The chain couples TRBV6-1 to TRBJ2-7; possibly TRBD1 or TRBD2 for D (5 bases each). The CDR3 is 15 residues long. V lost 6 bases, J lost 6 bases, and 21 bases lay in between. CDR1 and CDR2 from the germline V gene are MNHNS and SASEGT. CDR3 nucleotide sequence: TGTGCCAGCAGCTCCATTAGATCAGGGACCGGCGAGCAGTACTTC. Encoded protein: CASSSIRSGTGEQYF.

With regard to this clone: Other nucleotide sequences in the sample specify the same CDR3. The CDR3 is CASSQVEGNTEAFF. In DNA form, the CDR3 reads TGTGCCAGCAGCCAAGTTGAAGGCAACACTGAAGCTTTCTTT. The chain couples TRBV3-1 (or the pseudogene TRBV3-2) to TRBJ1-1; no clear D. This CDR3 has 14 residues. Germline V gives CDR1 LGHDT, CDR2 YNNKEL (reference sequence). Trimming shortened V by 1 base and J by 2 bases, and 8 bases separated the two germline ends.

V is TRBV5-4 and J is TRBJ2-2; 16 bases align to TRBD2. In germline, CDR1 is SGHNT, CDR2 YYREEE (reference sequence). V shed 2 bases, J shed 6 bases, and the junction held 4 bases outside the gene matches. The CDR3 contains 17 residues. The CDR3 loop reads CASSFGTSGGAPGELFF. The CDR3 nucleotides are TGTGCCAGCAGCTTTGGGACTAGCGGGGGGGCCCCCGGGGAGCTGTTTTTT.

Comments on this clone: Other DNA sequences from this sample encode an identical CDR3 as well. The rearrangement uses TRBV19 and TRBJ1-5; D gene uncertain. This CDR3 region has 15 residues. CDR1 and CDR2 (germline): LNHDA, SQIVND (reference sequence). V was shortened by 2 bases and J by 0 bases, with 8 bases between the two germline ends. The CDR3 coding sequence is TGTGCCAGTAGTATATCCCCCTATAGCAATCAGCCCCAGCATTTT. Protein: CASSISPYSNQPQHF.

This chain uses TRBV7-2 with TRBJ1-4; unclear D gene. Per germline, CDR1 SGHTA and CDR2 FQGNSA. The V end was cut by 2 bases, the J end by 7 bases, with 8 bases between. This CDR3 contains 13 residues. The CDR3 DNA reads TGTGCCAGCAGCTTATTAGGCGGTGAAAAACTGTTTTTT. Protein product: CASSLLGGEKLFF.

CDR3 amino acids: CASSRRGTGELFF. The CDR3, as DNA: TGCGCCAGCAGCAGGCGCGGCACCGGGGAGCTGTTTTTT. The genes are TRBV5-1 and TRBJ2-2, with D hard to call. V was cut by 4 bases and J by 4 bases, with 8 bases left in between. Germline V gene lookup returns CDR1 SGHRS and CDR2 YFSETQ. The CDR3 runs 13 residues.

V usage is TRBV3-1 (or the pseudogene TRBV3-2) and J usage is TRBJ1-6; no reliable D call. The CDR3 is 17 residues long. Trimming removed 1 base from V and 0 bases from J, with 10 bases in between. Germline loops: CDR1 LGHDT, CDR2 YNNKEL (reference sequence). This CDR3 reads CASSQVQPSSYNSPLHF. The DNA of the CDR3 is TGTGCCAGCAGCCAAGTTCAGCCTTCCTCCTATAATTCACCCCTCCACTTT.

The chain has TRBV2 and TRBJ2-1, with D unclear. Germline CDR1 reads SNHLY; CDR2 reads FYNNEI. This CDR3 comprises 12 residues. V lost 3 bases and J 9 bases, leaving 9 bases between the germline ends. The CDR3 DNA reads TGTGCCAGCAGTGACGCGGCGAGTGAGCAGTTCTTC. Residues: CASSDAASEQFF. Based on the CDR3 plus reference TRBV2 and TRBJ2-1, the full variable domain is EPEVTQTPSHQVTQMGQEVILRCVPISNHLYFYWYRQILGQKVEFLVSFYNNEISEKSEIFDDQFSVERPDGSNFTLKIRSTKLEDSAMYFCASSDAASEQFFGPGTRLTVL.

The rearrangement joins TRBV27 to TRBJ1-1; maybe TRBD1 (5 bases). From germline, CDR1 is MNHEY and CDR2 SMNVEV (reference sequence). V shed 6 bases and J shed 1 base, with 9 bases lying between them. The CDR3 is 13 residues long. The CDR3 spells CASSRVGNTEAFF. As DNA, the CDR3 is TGTGCCAGCAGCAGGGTGGGGAACACTGAAGCTTTCTTT.

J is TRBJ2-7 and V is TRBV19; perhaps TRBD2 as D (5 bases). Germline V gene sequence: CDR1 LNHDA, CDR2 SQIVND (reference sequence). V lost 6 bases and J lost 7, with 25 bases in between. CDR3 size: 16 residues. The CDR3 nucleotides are TGTGCCAGTAGGACTCCCAAGCGGACGGCAACGGGGGAGCAGTACTTC. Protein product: CASRTPKRTATGEQYF.

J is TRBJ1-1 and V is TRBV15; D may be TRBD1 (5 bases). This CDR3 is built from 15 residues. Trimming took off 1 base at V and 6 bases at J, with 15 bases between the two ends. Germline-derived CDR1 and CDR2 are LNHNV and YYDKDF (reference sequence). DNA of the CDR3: TGTGCCACCAGCAGAGGTGGGACGTCCCCGCCTGAAGCTTTCTTT. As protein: CATSRGGTSPPEAFF.

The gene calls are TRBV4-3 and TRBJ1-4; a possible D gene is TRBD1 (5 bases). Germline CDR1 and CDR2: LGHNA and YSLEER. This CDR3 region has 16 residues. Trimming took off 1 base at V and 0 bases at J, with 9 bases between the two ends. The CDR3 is CASSQAAGATNEKLFF. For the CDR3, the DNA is TGCGCCAGCAGCCAAGCAGCGGGGGCAACTAATGAAAAACTGTTTTTT.

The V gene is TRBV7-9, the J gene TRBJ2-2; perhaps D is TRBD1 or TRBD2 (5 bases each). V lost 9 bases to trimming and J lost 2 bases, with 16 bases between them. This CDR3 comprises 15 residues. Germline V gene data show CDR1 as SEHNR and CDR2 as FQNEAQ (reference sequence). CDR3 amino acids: CASPGLGPNTGELFF. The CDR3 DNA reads TGTGCCAGTCCCGGTCTGGGACCTAACACCGGGGAGCTGTTTTTT.

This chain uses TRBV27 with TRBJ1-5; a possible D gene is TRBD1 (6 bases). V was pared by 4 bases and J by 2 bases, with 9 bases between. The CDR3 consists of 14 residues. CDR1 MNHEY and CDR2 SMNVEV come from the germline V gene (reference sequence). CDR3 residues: CASSYTGRNQPQHF. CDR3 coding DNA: TGTGCCAGCAGTTATACAGGGCGCAATCAGCCCCAGCATTTT.

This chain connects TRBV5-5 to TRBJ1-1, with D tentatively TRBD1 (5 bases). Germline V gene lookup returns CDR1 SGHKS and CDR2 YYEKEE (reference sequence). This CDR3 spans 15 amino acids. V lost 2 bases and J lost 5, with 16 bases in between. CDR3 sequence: CASSFSSGHGTEAFF. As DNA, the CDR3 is TGTGCCAGCAGCTTCAGTTCCGGACATGGGACTGAAGCTTTCTTT.

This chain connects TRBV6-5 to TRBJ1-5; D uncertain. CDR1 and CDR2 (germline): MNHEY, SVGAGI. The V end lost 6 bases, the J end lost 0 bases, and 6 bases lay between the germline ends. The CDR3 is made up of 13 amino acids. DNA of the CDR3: TGTGCCAGCAGACAATATAGCAATCAGCCCCAGCATTTT. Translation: CASRQYSNQPQHF.

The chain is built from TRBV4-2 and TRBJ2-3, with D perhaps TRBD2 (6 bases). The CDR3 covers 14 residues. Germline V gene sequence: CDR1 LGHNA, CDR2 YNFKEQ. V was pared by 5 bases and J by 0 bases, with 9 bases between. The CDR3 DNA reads TGTGCCAGCAGCGAGGGGACTAGCACAGATACGCAGTATTTT. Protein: CASSEGTSTDTQYF.

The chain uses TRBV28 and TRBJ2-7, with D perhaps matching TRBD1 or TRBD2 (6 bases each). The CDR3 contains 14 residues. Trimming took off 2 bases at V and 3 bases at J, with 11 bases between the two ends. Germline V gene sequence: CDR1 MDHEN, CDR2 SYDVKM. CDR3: CASSLQGTLYEQYF. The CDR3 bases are TGTGCCAGCAGTTTACAGGGGACTCTCTACGAGCAGTACTTC.

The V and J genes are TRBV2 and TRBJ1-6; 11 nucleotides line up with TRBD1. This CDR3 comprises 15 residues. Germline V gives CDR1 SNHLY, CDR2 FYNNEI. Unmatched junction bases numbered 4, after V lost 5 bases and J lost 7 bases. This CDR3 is CASSLRDRGNSPLHF. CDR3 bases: TGTGCCAGCAGTCTCCGGGACAGGGGGAATTCACCCCTCCACTTT.